The sequence of this TCR beta chain was determined in a study of radiotherapy plus CTLA-4 blockade in lung cancer. Study information: Of all patients, approximately 17% responded objectively and roughly 31% showed disease control.

Using immunoSEQ multiplex PCR, the repertoire was profiled, and TCRdb retains in-frame clones only, with some absent. The sample lists fewer than 85,000 clones, around nine tenths occurring once. From germline, CDR1 is SEHNR and CDR2 FQNEAQ (reference sequence). This CDR3 is built from 15 residues. The V segment lost 5 bases and the J segment 3 bases; nucleotides outside the gene matches: 5. The input for sequencing was peripheral blood, taken from a patient treated with radiotherapy plus ipilimumab. This sequence was found in a human donor with non-small cell lung cancer who had stable disease on radiotherapy plus ipilimumab. The chain employs TRBV7-9 and TRBJ1-4, with TRBD1 matching 8 bases. CDR3 sequence (DNA): TGTGCCAGCAGCCTAAGGACAGGGCCTAATGAAAAACTGTTTTTT. Protein product: CASSLRTGPNEKLFF.